The 5 T cell receptor beta chains in this list originate from one sample, sequenced in a study of blood T cell repertoires in COVID-19. Libraries were prepared by immunoSEQ multiplex PCR; TCRdb keeps only in-frame clonotypes and omits some of them. The sample carries 84,000 or so clones, 65% to 85% recorded once. The specimen was peripheral blood. The receptors originated from a man in his 70s with acute or convalescent COVID-19.

V gene TRBV7-7 combines with J gene TRBJ2-5; 10 nucleotides line up with TRBD2. V was clipped by 5 bases and J by 5 bases; unmatched bases: 11. Germline V gives CDR1 SSHAT, CDR2 FNYEAQ (reference sequence). CDR3 size: 16 residues. The CDR3 loop is CASSPGLAESGETQYF. CDR3 DNA sequence: TGTGCCAGCAGCCCCGGACTAGCGGAATCGGGGGAGACCCAGTACTTC.

V usage is TRBV2 and J usage is TRBJ2-7; D call uncertain. Deletions cut 3 bases from V and 6 bases from J, with 12 bases between. Per the germline V gene, CDR1 is SNHLY and CDR2 is FYNNEI. This CDR3 contains 13 residues. This CDR3 is CASSEALTLEQYV. CDR3 DNA sequence: TGTGCCAGCAGTGAGGCCTTAACCCTCGAGCAGTACGTC.

This chain links TRBV6-5 with TRBJ1-5; TRBD1 might be the D (5 bases). Germline V gene sequence: CDR1 MNHEY, CDR2 SVGAGI. V lost 5 bases, J lost 0 bases, and 11 bases lay in between. The CDR3 spans 15 residues. CDR3 protein: CASSPDSTSNQPQHF. The CDR3 nucleotides read TGTGCCAGCAGTCCCGACAGTACTAGCAATCAGCCCCAGCATTTT.

This chain connects TRBV7-6 to TRBJ1-2; no clear D. Germline loops: CDR1 SGHVS, CDR2 FNYEAQ. The CDR3 is 13 amino acids. Trimming took 3 bases from V and 7 from J, leaving 12 bases between them. The CDR3 region has the DNA TGTGCCAGCAGCTTGGTGAGGGCTGCTGGCTACACCTTC. Translation: CASSLVRAAGYTF.

In this sample, this clone turned up a few times. V is TRBV11-2 and J is TRBJ2-1; 8 bases match TRBD1. From germline, CDR1 is SGHAT and CDR2 FQNNGV. V lost 1 base and J lost 8; bases outside the gene matches: 7. This CDR3 has 15 residues. The CDR3: CASSLGQGYLDEQFF. The CDR3 region has the DNA TGTGCCAGCAGCTTAGGACAGGGGTATTTGGATGAGCAGTTCTTC.